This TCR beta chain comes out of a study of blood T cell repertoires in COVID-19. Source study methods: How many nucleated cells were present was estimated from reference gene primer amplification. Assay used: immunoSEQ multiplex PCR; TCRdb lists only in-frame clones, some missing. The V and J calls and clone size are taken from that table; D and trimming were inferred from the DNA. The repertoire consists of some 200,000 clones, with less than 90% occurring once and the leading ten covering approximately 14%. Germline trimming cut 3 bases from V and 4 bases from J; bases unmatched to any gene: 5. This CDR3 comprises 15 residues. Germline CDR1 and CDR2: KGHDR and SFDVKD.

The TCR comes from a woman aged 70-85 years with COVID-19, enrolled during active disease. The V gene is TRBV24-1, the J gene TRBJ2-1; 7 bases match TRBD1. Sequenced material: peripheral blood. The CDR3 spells CATSDPETGYNEQFF. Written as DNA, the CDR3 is TGTGCCACCAGTGATCCCGAGACAGGGTACAATGAGCAGTTCTTC.